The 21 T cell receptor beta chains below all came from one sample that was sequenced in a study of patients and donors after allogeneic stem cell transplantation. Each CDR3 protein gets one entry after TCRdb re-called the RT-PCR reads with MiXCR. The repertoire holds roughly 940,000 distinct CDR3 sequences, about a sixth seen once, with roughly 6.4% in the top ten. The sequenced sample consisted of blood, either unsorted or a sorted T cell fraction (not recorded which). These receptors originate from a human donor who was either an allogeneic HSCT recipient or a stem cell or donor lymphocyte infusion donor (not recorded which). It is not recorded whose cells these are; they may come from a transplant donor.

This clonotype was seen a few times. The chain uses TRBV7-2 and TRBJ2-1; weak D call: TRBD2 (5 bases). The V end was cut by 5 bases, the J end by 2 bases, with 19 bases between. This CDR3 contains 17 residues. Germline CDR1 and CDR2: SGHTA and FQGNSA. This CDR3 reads CASSPQIPGITYNEQFF. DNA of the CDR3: TGTGCCAGCAGCCCCCAAATCCCGGGGATAACCTACAATGAGCAGTTCTTC.

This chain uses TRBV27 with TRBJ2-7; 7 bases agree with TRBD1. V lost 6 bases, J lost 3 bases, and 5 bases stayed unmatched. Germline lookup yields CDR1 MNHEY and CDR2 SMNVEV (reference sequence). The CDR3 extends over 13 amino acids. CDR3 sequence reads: CASRGGQSYEQYF. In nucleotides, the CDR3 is TGTGCCAGCAGAGGGGGCCAGAGCTACGAGCAGTACTTC.

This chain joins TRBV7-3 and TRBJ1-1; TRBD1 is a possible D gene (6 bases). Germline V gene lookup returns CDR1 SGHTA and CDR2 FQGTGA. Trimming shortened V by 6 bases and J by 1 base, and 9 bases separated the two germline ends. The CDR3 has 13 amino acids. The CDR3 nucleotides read TGTGCCAGCAGAAACAGGGAGAACACTGAAGCTTTCTTT. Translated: CASRNRENTEAFF.

This CDR3 is CASRDGQGGNEQYF. Here the CDR3 DNA reads TGTGCCAGCAGAGACGGACAGGGGGGGAACGAGCAGTACTTC. The V call is TRBV6-1, the J call TRBJ2-7, with 10 bases identical to TRBD1. The CDR3 length is 14 residues. The trim removed 6 bases at V and 5 bases at J, leaving 7 bases unmatched. The germline V gene has CDR1 MNHNS and CDR2 SASEGT.

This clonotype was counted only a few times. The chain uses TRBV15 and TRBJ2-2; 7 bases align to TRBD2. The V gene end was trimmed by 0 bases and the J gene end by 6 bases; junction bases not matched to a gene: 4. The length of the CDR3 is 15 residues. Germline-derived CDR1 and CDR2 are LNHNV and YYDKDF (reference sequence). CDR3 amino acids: CATSRDPSGAGELFF. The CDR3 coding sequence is TGTGCCACCAGCAGAGACCCGAGCGGGGCCGGGGAGCTGTTTTTT.

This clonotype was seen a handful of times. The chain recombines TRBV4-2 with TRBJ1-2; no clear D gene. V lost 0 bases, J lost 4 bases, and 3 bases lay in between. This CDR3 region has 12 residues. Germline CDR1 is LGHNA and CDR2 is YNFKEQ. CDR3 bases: TGTGCCAGCAGCCAAGAGCGCTATGGCTACACCTTC. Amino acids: CASSQERYGYTF.

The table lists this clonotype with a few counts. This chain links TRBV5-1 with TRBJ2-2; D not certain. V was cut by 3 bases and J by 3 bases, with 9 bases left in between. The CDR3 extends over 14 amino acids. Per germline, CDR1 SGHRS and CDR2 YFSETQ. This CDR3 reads CASSSTSDTGELFF. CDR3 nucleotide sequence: TGCGCCAGCAGCTCCACCTCTGACACCGGGGAGCTGTTTTTT.

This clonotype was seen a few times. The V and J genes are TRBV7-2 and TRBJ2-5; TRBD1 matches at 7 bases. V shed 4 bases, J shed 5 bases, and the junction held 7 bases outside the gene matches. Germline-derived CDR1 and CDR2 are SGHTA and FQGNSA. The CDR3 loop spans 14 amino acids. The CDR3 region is CASSSTGVGETQYF. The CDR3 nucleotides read TGTGCCAGCAGCTCCACAGGGGTCGGGGAGACCCAGTACTTC. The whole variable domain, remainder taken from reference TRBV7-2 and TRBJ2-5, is GAGVSQSPSNKVTEKGKDVELRCDPISGHTALYWYRQSLGQGLEFLIYFQGNSAPDKSGLPSDRFSAERTGGSVSTLTIQRTQQEDSAVYLCASSSTGVGETQYFGPGTRLLVL.

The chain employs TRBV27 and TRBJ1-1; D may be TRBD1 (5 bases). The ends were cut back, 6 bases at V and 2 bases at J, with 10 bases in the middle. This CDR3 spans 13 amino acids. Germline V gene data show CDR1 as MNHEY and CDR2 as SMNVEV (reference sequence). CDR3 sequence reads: CASRGRINTEAFF. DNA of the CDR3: TGTGCCAGCAGGGGACGGATTAACACTGAAGCTTTCTTT.

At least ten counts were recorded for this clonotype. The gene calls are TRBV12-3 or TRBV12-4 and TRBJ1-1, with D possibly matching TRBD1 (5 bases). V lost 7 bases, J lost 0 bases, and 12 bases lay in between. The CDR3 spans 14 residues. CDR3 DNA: TGTGCCAGCAATCCAGGGCCAATGAACACTGAAGCTTTCTTT. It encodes CASNPGPMNTEAFF.

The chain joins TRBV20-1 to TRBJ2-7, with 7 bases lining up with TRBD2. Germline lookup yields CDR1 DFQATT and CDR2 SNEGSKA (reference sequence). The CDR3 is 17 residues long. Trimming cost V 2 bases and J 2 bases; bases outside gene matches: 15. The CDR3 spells CSARILFGGVATYEQYF. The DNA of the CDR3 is TGCAGTGCTAGAATCCTTTTTGGGGGGGTCGCCACCTACGAGCAGTACTTC.

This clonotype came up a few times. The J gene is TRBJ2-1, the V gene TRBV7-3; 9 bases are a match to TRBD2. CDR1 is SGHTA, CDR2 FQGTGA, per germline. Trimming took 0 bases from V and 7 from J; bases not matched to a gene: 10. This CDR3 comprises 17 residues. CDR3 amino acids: CASSLTLAGGPGNEQFF. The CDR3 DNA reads TGTGCCAGCAGCTTAACCTTGGCGGGAGGGCCTGGAAATGAGCAGTTCTTC. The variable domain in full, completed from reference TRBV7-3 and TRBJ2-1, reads GAGVSQTPSNKVTEKGKYVELRCDPISGHTALYWYRQSLGQGPEFLIYFQGTGAADDSGLPNDRFFAVRPEGSVSTLKIQRTERGDSAVYLCASSLTLAGGPGNEQFFGPGTRLTVL.

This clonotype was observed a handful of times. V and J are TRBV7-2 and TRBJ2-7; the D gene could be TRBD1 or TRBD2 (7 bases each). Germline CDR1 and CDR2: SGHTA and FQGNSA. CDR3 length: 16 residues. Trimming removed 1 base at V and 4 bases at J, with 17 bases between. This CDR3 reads CASSLEPRGGYYEQYF. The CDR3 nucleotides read TGTGCCAGCAGCTTAGAACCCAGGGGGGGTTATTACGAGCAGTACTTC.

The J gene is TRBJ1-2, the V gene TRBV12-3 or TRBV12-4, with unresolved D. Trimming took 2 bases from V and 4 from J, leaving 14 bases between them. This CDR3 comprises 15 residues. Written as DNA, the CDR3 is TGTGCCAGCAGTTTAAGTTCCCATCTTCGCTATGGCTACACCTTC. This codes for CASSLSSHLRYGYTF.

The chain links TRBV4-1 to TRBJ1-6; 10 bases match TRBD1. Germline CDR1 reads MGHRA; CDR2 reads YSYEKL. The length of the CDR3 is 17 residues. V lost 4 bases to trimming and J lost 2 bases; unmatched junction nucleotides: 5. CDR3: CASSLDRGPAYNSPLHF. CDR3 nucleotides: TGCGCCAGCAGCCTAGACAGGGGGCCGGCCTATAATTCACCCCTCCACTTT.

DNA for the CDR3: TGTGCCAGCAGCTTAGCCCGGGGGGGGCGCGTTGAAAAACTGTTTTTT. Its protein product is CASSLARGGRVEKLFF. V usage is TRBV7-9 and J usage is TRBJ1-4, with TRBD1 as a possible D gene (6 bases). The CDR3 totals 16 residues. Trimming removed 0 bases from V and 7 bases from J, with 15 bases in between. CDR1 SEHNR and CDR2 FQNEAQ come from the germline V gene (reference sequence).

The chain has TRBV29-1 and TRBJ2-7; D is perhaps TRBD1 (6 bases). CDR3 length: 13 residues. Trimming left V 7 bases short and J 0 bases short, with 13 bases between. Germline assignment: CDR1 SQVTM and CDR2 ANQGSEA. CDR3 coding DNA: TGCAGCGCCCAGACAGGAGACTCCTACGAGCAGTACTTC. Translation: CSAQTGDSYEQYF.

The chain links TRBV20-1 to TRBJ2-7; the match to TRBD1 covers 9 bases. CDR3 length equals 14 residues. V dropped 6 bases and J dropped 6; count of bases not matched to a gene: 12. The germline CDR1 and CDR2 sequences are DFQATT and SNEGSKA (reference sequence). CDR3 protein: CSAPPGQGKGEQYF. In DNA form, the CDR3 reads TGCAGTGCCCCTCCGGGACAGGGAAAAGGCGAGCAGTACTTC.

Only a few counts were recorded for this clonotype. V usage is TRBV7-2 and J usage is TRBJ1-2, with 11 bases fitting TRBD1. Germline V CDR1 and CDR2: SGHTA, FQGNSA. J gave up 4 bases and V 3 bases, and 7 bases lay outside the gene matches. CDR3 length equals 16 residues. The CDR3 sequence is CASSFRTGGASYGYTF. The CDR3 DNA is TGTGCCAGCAGCTTTCGGACAGGGGGCGCCAGCTATGGCTACACCTTC.

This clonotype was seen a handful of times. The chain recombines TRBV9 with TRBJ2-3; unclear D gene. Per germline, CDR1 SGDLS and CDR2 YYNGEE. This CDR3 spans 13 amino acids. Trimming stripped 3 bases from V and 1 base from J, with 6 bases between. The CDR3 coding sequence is TGTGCCAGCAGCGCCCTCCGCACAGATACGCAGTATTTT. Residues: CASSALRTDTQYF.

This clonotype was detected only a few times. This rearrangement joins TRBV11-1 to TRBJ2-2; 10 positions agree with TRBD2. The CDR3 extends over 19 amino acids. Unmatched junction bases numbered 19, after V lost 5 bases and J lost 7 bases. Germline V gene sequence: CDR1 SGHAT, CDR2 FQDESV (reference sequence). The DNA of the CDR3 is TGTGCCAGCAGCCCGGAGGGTCGCCCAGCGGGAGGGCCTAACGGGGAGCTGTTTTTT. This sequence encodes CASSPEGRPAGGPNGELFF.